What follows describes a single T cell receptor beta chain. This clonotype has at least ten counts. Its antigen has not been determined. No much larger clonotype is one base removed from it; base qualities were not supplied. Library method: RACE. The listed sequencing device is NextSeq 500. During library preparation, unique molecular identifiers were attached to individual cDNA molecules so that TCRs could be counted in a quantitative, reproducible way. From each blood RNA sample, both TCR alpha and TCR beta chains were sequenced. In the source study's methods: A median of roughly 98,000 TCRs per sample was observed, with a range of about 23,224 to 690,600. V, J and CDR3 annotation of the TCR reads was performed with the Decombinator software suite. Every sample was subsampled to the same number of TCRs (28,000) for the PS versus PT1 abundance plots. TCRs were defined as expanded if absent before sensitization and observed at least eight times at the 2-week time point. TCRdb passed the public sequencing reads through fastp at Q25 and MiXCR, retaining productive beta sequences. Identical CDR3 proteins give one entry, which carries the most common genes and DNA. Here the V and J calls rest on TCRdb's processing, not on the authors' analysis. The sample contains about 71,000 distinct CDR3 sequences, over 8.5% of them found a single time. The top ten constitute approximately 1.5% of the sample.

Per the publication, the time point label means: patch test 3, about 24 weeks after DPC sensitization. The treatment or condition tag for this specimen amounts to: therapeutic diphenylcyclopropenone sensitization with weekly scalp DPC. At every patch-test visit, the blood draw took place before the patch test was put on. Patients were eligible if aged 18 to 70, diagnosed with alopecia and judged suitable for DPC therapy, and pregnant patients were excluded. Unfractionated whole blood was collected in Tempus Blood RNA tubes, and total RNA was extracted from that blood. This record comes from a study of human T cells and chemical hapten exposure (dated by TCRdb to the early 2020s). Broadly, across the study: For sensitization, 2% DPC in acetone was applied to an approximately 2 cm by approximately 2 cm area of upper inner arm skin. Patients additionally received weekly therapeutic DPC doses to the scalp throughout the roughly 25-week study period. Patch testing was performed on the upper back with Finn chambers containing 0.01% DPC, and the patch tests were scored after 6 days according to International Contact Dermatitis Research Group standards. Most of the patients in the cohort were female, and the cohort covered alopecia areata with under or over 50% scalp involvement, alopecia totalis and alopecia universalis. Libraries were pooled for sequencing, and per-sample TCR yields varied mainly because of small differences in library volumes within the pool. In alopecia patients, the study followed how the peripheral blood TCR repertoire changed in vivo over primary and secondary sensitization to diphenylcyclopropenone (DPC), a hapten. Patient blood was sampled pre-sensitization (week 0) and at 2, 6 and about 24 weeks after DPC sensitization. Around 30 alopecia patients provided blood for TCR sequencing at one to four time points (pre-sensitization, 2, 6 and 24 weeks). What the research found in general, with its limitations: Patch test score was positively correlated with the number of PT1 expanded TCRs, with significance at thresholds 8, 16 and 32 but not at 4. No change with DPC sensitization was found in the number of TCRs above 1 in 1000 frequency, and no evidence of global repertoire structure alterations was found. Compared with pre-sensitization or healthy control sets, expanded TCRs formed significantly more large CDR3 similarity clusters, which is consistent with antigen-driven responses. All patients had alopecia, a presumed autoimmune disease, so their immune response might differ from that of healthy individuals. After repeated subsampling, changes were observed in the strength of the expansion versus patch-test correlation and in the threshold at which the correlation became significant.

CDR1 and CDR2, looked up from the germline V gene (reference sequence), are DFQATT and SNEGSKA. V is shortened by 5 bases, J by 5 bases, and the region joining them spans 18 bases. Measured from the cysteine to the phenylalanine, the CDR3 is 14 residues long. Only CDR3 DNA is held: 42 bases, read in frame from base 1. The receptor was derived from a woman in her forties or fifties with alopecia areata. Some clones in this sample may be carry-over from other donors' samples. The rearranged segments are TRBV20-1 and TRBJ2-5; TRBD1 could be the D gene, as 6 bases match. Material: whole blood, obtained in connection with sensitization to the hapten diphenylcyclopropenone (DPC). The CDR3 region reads CSADLPGALETQYF. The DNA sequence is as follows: TGCAGTGCTGACCTCCCAGGGGCGCTGGAGACCCAGTACTTC.